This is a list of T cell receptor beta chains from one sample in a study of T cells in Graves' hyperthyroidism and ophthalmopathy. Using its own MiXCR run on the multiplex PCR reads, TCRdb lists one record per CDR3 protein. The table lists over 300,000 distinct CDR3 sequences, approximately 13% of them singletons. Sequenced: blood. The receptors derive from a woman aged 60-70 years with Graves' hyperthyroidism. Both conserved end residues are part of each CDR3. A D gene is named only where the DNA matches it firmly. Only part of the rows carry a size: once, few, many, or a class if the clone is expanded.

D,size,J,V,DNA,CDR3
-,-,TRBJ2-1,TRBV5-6,TGTGCCAGCACCATAGGGGGAGAGCAGTTCTTC,CASTIGGEQFF
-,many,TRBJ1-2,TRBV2,TGTGCCAGCAGTGTCGGCTATGGCTACACCTTC,CASSVGYGYTF
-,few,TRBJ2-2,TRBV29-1,TGCAGCGTTGAGGTTCCCGTAGGGGGGGCGCTGATAGGCGGGGAGCTGTTTTTT,CSVEVPVGGALIGGELFF
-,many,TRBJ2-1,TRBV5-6,TGTGCCAGCAGCTTGGCTCGGCTCCTTCCAAGTAAGGAGCAGTTCTTC,CASSLARLLPSKEQFF
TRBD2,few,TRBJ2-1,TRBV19,TGTGCCAGTAGTATGGGCGGGAGAACTTTCAATGAGCAGTTCTTC,CASSMGGRTFNEQFF
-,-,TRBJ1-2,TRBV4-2,TGTGCCAGCAGCCAAGCAGCCCTTGGCGGCAGCACCTATGGCTACACCTTC,CASSQAALGGSTYGYTF
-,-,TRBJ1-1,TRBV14,TGTGCCGGCAGCCAGATGACAGCGACTGAAGCTTTCTTT,CAGSQMTATEAFF
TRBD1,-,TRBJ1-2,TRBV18,TGTGCCAGCTCACCGGGACAGGAGAACTATGGCTACACCTTC,CASSPGQENYGYTF
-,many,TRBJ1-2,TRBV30,TGTGCCTGGAGTAATAGCTATGGCTACACCTTC,CAWSNSYGYTF
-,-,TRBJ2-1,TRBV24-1,TGTGCCACCAGTGACCCCGGGGGAGGAGGGTACAATGAGCAGTTCTTC,CATSDPGGGGYNEQFF
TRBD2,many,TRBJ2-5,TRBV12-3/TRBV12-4,TGTGCCAGCAGTGAGGAAGGGACTAGCCGAGAGACCCAGTACTTC,CASSEEGTSRETQYF
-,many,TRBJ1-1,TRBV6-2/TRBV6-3,TGTGCCAGCAGTTACCCAGGGCTTGAAGCTTTCTTT,CASSYPGLEAFF
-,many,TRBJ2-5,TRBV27,TGTGCCAGCAGTTTATCGGGATGGGGAGAGACCCAGTACTTC,CASSLSGWGETQYF
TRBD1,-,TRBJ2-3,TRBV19,TGTGCCAGTAGCAAAACCGGACAGGGAAGGGCAGATACGCAGTATTTT,CASSKTGQGRADTQYF
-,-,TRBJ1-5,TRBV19,TGTGCCAGTAGTATTGCGGGTAGACAGCCCCAGCATTTT,CASSIAGRQPQHF
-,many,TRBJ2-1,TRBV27,TGTGCCAGCAGTAAACAGGAGGATGAGCAGTTCTTC,CASSKQEDEQFF
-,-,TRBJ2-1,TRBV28,TGTGCCAGCAGTTCGTCACTAGGCCGCGGGTTCTTC,CASSSSLGRGFF
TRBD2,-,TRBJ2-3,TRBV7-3,TGTGCCAGCAGCTTAACGCGGGAGCCTACAGATACGCAGTATTTT,CASSLTREPTDTQYF
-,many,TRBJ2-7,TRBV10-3,TGTGCCACAAGCACCCCGGCGCAGGGCACCTACGAGCAGTACTTC,CATSTPAQGTYEQYF
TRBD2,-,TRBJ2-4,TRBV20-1,TGCAGTGCTAGGAATTTGCGGGAGGGCCCCTGGGGAAACATTCAGTACTTC,CSARNLREGPWGNIQYF
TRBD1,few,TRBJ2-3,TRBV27,TGTGCCAGCAGTAACACAGGGGTAGATACGCAGTATTTT,CASSNTGVDTQYF
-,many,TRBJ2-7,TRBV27,TGTGCCAGCAGCACTAGTAGCTACGAGCAGTACTTC,CASSTSSYEQYF
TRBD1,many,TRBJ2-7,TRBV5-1,TGCGCCAGCAGCTTCACCGGGACAGGGACCTACGAGCAGTACTTC,CASSFTGTGTYEQYF
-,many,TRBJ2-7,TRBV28,TGTGCCAGCAACCAGGAACCGACAGACTACGAGCAGTACTTC,CASNQEPTDYEQYF
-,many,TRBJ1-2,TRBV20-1,TGCAGTGCTAGAGATCCCCGGGGGAACTATGGCTACACCTTC,CSARDPRGNYGYTF
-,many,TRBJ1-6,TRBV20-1,TGCAGTGCTAGAGTAGGGGTACGGAGGAATTCACCCCTCCACTTT,CSARVGVRRNSPLHF
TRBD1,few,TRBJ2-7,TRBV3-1,TGTGCCAGCAGCCAAGACTGGACAGGGGGCTACGAGCAGTACTTC,CASSQDWTGGYEQYF
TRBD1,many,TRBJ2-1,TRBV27,TGTGCCAGCGGGACAGGGGGCAATGAGCAGTTCTTC,CASGTGGNEQFF
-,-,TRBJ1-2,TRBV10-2,TGCGCCAGCACCAATGGATCACCAAAAGCCCCCCTCTATGGCTACACCTTC,CASTNGSPKAPLYGYTF
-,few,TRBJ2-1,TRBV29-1,TGCAGCGGGAGTCAGGCAGAGTACAATGAGCAGTTCTTC,CSGSQAEYNEQFF
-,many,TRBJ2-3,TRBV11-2,TGTGCCAGCAGCGGGTTCGAGACGACTAGCACAGATACGCAGTATTTT,CASSGFETTSTDTQYF
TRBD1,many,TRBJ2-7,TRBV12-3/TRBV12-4,TGTGCCAGCAGTATTCGGGACAGTTACTCTGGGGCCTACGAGCAGTACTTC,CASSIRDSYSGAYEQYF
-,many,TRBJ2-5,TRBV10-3,TGTGCCATCAGTGAGGACTACCAAGAGACCCAGTACTTC,CAISEDYQETQYF
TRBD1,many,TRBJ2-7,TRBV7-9,TGTGCCAGCAGCGCACTAGGACAGGGGATCCACGAGCAGTACTTC,CASSALGQGIHEQYF
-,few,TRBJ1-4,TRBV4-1,TGCGCCAGCAGCCAAGATCTGGCAGGATTTGAAAAACTGTTTTTT,CASSQDLAGFEKLFF
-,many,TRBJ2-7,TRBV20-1,TGCAGTGCTACTGACTTAAAACCGCCCTACGAGCAGTACTTC,CSATDLKPPYEQYF
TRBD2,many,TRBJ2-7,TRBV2,TGTGCCAGCAGGAGGCTCGGGACTAGCGGGAGATACGAGCAGTACTTC,CASRRLGTSGRYEQYF
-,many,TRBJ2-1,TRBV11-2,TGTGCCAGCAGTACCATCAGGGGCTACTACAATGAGCAGTTCTTC,CASSTIRGYYNEQFF
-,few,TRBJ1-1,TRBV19,TGTGCCAGTAGTATAAATCCCCTTGGGGAAGCTTTCTTT,CASSINPLGEAFF
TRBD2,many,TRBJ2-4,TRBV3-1,TGTGCCAGCAGCCAACGGGGGGAAAACATTCAGTACTTC,CASSQRGENIQYF
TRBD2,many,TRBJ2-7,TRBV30,TGTGCCTGGAGTGGGTCGGGCGGGAGAAACTCCTACGAGCAGTACTTC,CAWSGSGGRNSYEQYF
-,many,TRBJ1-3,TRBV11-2,TGTGCCAGCAGCCTTGGGACATTCGGGACCACCATATATTTT,CASSLGTFGTTIYF
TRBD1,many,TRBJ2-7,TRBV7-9,TGTGCCAGCAGCCGACACAGGGGGCCCGGTGTCCACGAGCAGTACTTC,CASSRHRGPGVHEQYF
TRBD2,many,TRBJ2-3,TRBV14,TGTGCCAGCAGCCAAAAAGTGACTAGCGCAGATACGCAGTATTTT,CASSQKVTSADTQYF
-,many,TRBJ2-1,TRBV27,TGTGCCAGCAGTCAAACCTTGACAGCCAGCTCCTACAATGAGCAGTTCTTC,CASSQTLTASSYNEQFF
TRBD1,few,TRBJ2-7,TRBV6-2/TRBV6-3,TGTGCCAGCAGTATTTGGACAGGGGACGAGCAGTACTTC,CASSIWTGDEQYF
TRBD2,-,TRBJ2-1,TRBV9,TGTGCCAGCAGCGTAGGTCCCGGGACTAGCGGGAGCCAAACCTACAATGAGCAGTTCTTC,CASSVGPGTSGSQTYNEQFF
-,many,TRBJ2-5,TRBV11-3,TGTGCCAGCAGCCCGAGTAGGGCTTCGGAGACCCAGTACTTC,CASSPSRASETQYF
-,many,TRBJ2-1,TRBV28,TGTGCCAGCAAAGAGCCGGGGTACAATGAGCAGTTCTTC,CASKEPGYNEQFF
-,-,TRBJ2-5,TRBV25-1,TGTGCCAGCAGTGAATCCACCTTCGGGAGCCCTTGGGAGACCCAGTACTTC,CASSESTFGSPWETQYF
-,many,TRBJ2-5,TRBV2,TGTGCCAGCATGGGCAGCGGGGAGACCCAGTACTTC,CASMGSGETQYF
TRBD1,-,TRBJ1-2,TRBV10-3,TGTGCCATCAATCAGGGACAGAACTATGGCTACACCTTC,CAINQGQNYGYTF
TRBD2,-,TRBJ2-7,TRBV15,TGTGCCACCAGCAGAGACGGACTAGCGGACTACGAGCAGTACTTC,CATSRDGLADYEQYF